Listed below are T cell receptor beta chains from one sample, sequenced in a study of radiotherapy plus CTLA-4 blockade in lung cancer. Here immunoSEQ multiplex PCR was the method, and the copy in TCRdb shows in-frame clones only, minus some. The sample shows approximately 81,000 clones, around 76% of them seen only once. Specimen: peripheral blood, collected from a patient treated with radiotherapy plus ipilimumab. The receptors were gathered from a human donor with non-small cell lung cancer who had a partial response to radiotherapy plus ipilimumab. Some clones in this sample may be carry-over from other donors' samples. CDR3s include the opening cysteine and the closing phenylalanine or tryptophan. D genes are given only for firm matches. Part of the rows lack a size; the others show once, few, many or a class for expanded clones.

D gene	V gene	J gene	clone size	CDR3 protein	CDR3 DNA
TRBD1	TRBV29-1	TRBJ1-6	NA	CSVGQGHNSPLHF	TGCAGCGTTGGACAGGGTCATAATTCACCCCTCCACTTT
NA	TRBV4-3	TRBJ1-4	NA	CASSQGHRGEKLFF	TGCGCCAGCAGCCAAGGGCACCGGGGGGAAAAACTGTTTTTT
TRBD1	TRBV10-3	TRBJ2-5	few	CATGTGIETQYF	TGTGCCACAGGGACAGGGATTGAGACCCAGTACTTC
NA	TRBV5-1	TRBJ1-4	NA	CASSLLGVREEKLFF	TGCGCCAGCAGCTTATTAGGGGTACGGGAGGAAAAACTGTTTTTT
NA	TRBV6-6	TRBJ1-5	NA	CASSQGQNQPQHF	TGTGCCAGCAGTCAGGGCCAGAATCAGCCCCAGCATTTT
NA	TRBV7-9	TRBJ1-6	NA	CASSPGRGNSPLHF	TGTGCCAGCAGCCCGGGGCGGGGGAATTCACCCCTCCACTTT
TRBD1	TRBV7-2	TRBJ2-2	NA	CASSSGQGAGELFF	TGTGCCAGCAGCTCCGGACAGGGGGCCGGGGAGCTGTTTTTT
NA	TRBV21-1	TRBJ2-3	NA	CASRTIAGGPADTQYF	TGTGCCAGCAGGACAATAGCGGGGGGGCCAGCAGATACGCAGTATTTT
NA	TRBV7-3	TRBJ2-1	few	CASSFGPNNEQFF	TGTGCCAGCAGCTTTGGCCCAAACAATGAGCAGTTCTTC
NA	TRBV15	TRBJ2-5	few	CATSRESLGGQETQYF	TGTGCCACCAGCAGAGAGAGTCTAGGAGGACAAGAGACCCAGTACTTC
NA	TRBV7-2	TRBJ2-5	NA	CASSSPPGETQYF	TGTGCCAGCAGCTCCCCCCCGGGTGAGACCCAGTACTTC
TRBD1	TRBV6-1	TRBJ1-5	NA	CASSKDRNSNQPQHF	TGTGCCAGCAGTAAGGACAGGAATAGCAATCAGCCCCAGCATTTT
NA	TRBV7-9	TRBJ2-3	NA	CASTQRNELGTQYF	TGTGCCAGCACCCAAAGGAACGAACTAGGCACGCAGTATTTT
NA	TRBV29-1	TRBJ2-5	NA	CSVGRGLGETQYF	TGCAGCGTAGGCAGGGGCCTGGGAGAGACCCAGTACTTC
TRBD1	TRBV28	TRBJ1-6	NA	CASSFGQGAFPLHF	TGTGCCAGCAGTTTTGGACAGGGGGCTTTCCCCCTCCACTTT
NA	TRBV2	TRBJ1-2	NA	CASRRAGRSNYGYTF	TGTGCCAGCAGGAGGGCGGGACGCTCTAACTATGGCTACACCTTC
NA	TRBV5-1	TRBJ2-3	NA	CASSLDSGVVDTQYF	TGCGCCAGCAGCTTGGATTCGGGGGTGGTAGATACGCAGTATTTT
TRBD2	TRBV28	TRBJ2-5	NA	CASSSPGRGVETQYF	TGTGCCAGCAGTTCCCCCGGGAGGGGCGTGGAGACCCAGTACTTC
NA	TRBV7-9	TRBJ1-5	NA	CASSLGAASNQPQHF	TGTGCCAGCAGCTTAGGAGCGGCGTCCAATCAGCCCCAGCATTTT
NA	TRBV4-1	TRBJ1-6	NA	CASSQYSNSPLHF	TGCGCCAGCAGCCAGTACTCGAATTCACCCCTCCACTTT
TRBD2	TRBV4-3	TRBJ2-1	NA	CASSQLAEYNEQFF	TGCGCCAGCAGCCAGCTAGCGGAGTACAATGAGCAGTTCTTC
NA	TRBV7-3	TRBJ1-2	NA	CASSLRGGGGYTF	TGTGCCAGCAGCTTAAGGGGGGGTGGGGGCTACACCTTC
TRBD1	TRBV28	TRBJ1-6	many	CASRGDRGNSPLHF	TGTGCCAGCAGGGGGGACAGGGGGAATTCACCCCTCCACTTT
NA	TRBV6-1	TRBJ1-2	NA	CASTGVGNYGYTF	TGTGCCAGCACGGGGGTGGGGAACTATGGCTACACCTTC
NA	TRBV19	TRBJ1-2	few	CASSSRQAANYGYTF	TGTGCCAGTAGTAGCCGACAGGCAGCTAACTATGGCTACACCTTC
NA	TRBV28	TRBJ1-2	NA	CASSSPGSGVYGYTF	TGTGCCAGCAGTTCCCCCGGGTCAGGGGTCTATGGCTACACCTTC
NA	TRBV10-3	TRBJ1-5	NA	CAISVAAVDQPQHF	TGTGCCATCAGCGTAGCGGCAGTTGATCAGCCCCAGCATTTT
TRBD2	TRBV9	TRBJ2-1	NA	CASSVGLAYNEQFF	TGTGCCAGCAGCGTAGGACTAGCTTACAATGAGCAGTTCTTC
TRBD1	TRBV28	TRBJ2-2	once	CASSPGQGAHSNTGELFF	TGTGCCAGCAGCCCCGGACAGGGGGCCCATTCGAACACCGGGGAGCTGTTTTTT
NA	TRBV5-4	TRBJ1-1	once	CASSPRGADTEAFF	TGTGCCAGCAGCCCCAGGGGCGCGGACACTGAAGCTTTCTTT
NA	TRBV4-2	TRBJ1-1	NA	CASSQGGGNTEAFF	TGTGCCAGCAGCCAAGGGGGGGGGAACACTGAAGCTTTCTTT
TRBD2	TRBV7-7	TRBJ2-3	NA	CASSVLGTGGGTDTQYF	TGTGCCAGCAGCGTCCTAGGGACGGGAGGAGGCACAGATACGCAGTATTTT